This T cell receptor beta chain was sequenced during a study of T cells after yellow fever vaccination. This clonotype was seen a single time. Its antigen remains unidentified. Whole-study findings and limits: A faster peak, day 5 versus 15, was reached by the weaker secondary response. Primary-vaccination clones mostly resurfaced post-booster (about 95% CD4, roughly 87% CD8).

Germline V lookup: CDR1 SGHDT, CDR2 YYEEEE. V dropped 4 bases and J dropped 1; count of bases not matched to a gene: 5. The CDR3 is made up of 18 amino acids. TCRdb called the 5' RACE reads again in MiXCR, with one record for every CDR3 protein. The data show hundreds of thousands of distinct CDR3 sequences, with about 14% seen just once and over 11% held by the top ten. V is TRBV5-6 and J is TRBJ2-6; 13 positions match TRBD2. The material sequenced was PBMCs, taken on the day of the yellow fever booster vaccination. The sequence was collected from a man aged 25-45 years who received the YFV17D yellow fever vaccine. Here the CDR3 reads CASSVRTSGRSGANVLTF. As DNA, the CDR3 is TGTGCCAGCAGCGTCAGGACTAGCGGGAGATCTGGGGCCAACGTCCTGACTTTC. Together with reference TRBV5-6 and TRBJ2-6, the CDR3 gives the full variable domain: DAGVTQSPTHLIKTRGQQVTLRCSPKSGHDTVSWYQQALGQGPQFIFQYYEEEERQRGNFPDRFSGHQFPNYSSELNVNALLLGDSALYLCASSVRTSGRSGANVLTFGAGSRLTVL.